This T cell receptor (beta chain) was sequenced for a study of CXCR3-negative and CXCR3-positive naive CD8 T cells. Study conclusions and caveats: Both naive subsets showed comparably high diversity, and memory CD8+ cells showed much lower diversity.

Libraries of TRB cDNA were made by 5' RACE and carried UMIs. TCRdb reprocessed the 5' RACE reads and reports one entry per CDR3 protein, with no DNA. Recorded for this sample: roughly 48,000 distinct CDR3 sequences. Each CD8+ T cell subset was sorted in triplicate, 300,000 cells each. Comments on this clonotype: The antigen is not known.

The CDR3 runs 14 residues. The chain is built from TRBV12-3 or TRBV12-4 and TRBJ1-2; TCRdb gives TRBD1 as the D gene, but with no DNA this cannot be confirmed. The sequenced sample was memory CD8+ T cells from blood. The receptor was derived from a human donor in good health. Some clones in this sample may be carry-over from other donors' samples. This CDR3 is CASSAGEANYGYTF.